Each of the 11 T cell receptor beta chains below was sequenced from the same sample in a study of cytotoxic CD8 clonotypes in ibrutinib-treated CLL. Some clones are missing from TCRdb's copy, which holds only in-frame ones; the method was immunoSEQ multiplex PCR. The sample holds about 20,000 clones; roughly 80% are singletons and the top ten take more than 7%. Sequenced here: PBMCs, sampled before ibrutinib treatment. The source is a human donor with chronic lymphocytic leukemia.

This clone was seen once. The chain couples TRBV30 to TRBJ2-5; D uncertain. The V and J ends lost 0 bases and 5 bases respectively, with 10 bases between them. This CDR3 has 13 residues. The germline CDR1 and CDR2 sequences are GTSNPN and SVGIG (reference sequence). The CDR3 DNA follows: TGTGCCTGGAGTGTACGTTTCCTGGAGACCCAGTACTTC. Protein: CAWSVRFLETQYF.

The chain carries TRBV6-6 and TRBJ1-2, with D maybe TRBD1 (5 bases). CDR3 length: 16 amino acids. Trimming shortened V by 5 bases and J by 4 bases, and 20 bases separated the two germline ends. The germline CDR1 and CDR2 sequences are MNHNY and SVGAGI (reference sequence). The CDR3 sequence: CASSQSSGPRAYGYTF. The CDR3 bases are TGTGCCAGCAGTCAGAGCTCGGGACCTAGGGCCTATGGCTACACCTTC.

The V call is TRBV27, the J call TRBJ2-2; D uncertain. The length of the CDR3 is 13 residues. V was shortened by 3 bases and J by 2 bases, with 4 bases between the two germline ends. Germline-derived CDR1 and CDR2 are MNHEY and SMNVEV (reference sequence). The CDR3 DNA reads TGTGCCAGCAGTTTCAGTAACACCGGGGAGCTGTTTTTT. Its protein product is CASSFSNTGELFF.

This rearrangement joins TRBV7-9 to TRBJ2-1; D is uncertain. V was pared by 5 bases and J by 0 bases, with 11 bases between. The CDR3 runs to 15 residues. Germline V gene lookup returns CDR1 SEHNR and CDR2 FQNEAQ (reference sequence). The CDR3 here is CASSRAVSSYNEQFF. As DNA, the CDR3 is TGTGCCAGCAGCAGGGCAGTCAGCTCCTACAATGAGCAGTTCTTC.

This chain uses TRBV6-1 with TRBJ1-5; 7 bases agree with TRBD1. Trimming cost V 5 bases and J 2 bases; bases outside gene matches: 6. Germline V CDR1 and CDR2: MNHNS, SASEGT. This CDR3 contains 15 residues. The CDR3 bases are TGTGCCAGCAGTATATCAGGGGGAGGCAATCAGCCCCAGCATTTT. This codes for CASSISGGGNQPQHF.

The rearrangement links TRBV5-6 to TRBJ1-5; 9 nucleotides agree with TRBD1. Per germline, CDR1 SGHDT and CDR2 YYEEEE. This CDR3 is 18 amino acids long. V shed 4 bases and J 1 base; nucleotides not matched to a gene: 12. The CDR3 DNA reads as TGTGCCAGCAGCCTGACAGGGGGTATGATTGGGAGCAATCAGCCCCAGCATTTT. This codes for CASSLTGGMIGSNQPQHF.

The rearrangement joins TRBV11-3 to TRBJ1-1; no firm D call. CDR1 and CDR2 (germline): SGHNT, YENEEA. V dropped 4 bases and J dropped 1 base, with 7 bases sitting between them. CDR3 length equals 13 residues. The DNA of the CDR3 is TGTGCCAGCAGCTCAGGCGGGAACACTGAAGCTTTCTTT. It codes for CASSSGGNTEAFF.

This clone was detected once. The chain carries TRBV11-2 and TRBJ2-7; maybe TRBD2 (5 bases). V was pared by 5 bases and J by 3 bases, with 14 bases between. Germline CDR1 SGHAT, CDR2 FQNNGV. This CDR3 spans 14 amino acids. CDR3 sequence reads: CASSPRAEVYEQYF. In DNA, the CDR3 is TGTGCCAGCAGCCCGAGGGCTGAGGTCTACGAGCAGTACTTC.

The V call is TRBV21-1, the J call TRBJ2-5; TRBD1 was called by the table and not checked on the DNA. TRBV21-1 counts as a pseudogene. This CDR3 has 17 residues. CDR3 coding DNA: TGTGCCAGCAGCAAAGAGGTGAGTGACAGGGGGCAAGAGACCCAGTACTTC. Amino acid sequence: CASSKEVSDRGQETQYF.

The gene calls are TRBV18 and TRBJ2-1; no clear D gene. Germline V gene data show CDR1 as KGHSH and CDR2 as LQKENI. The CDR3 length is 15 residues. V lost 3 bases and J lost 4, with 13 bases in between. CDR3 nucleotides: TGTGCCAGCTCACCCAACACCGCGTCGTACAATGAGCAGTTCTTC. Amino acids: CASSPNTASYNEQFF. The complete variable domain, with remaining parts taken from reference TRBV18 and TRBJ2-1, reads NAGVMQNPRHLVRRRGQEARLRCSPMKGHSHVYWYRQLPEEGLKFMVYLQKENIIDESGMPKERFSAEFPKEGPSILRIQQVVRGDSAAYFCASSPNTASYNEQFFGPGTRLTVL.

This sequence joins TRBV6-5 and TRBJ2-7, with TRBD2 identical over 7 bases. V shed 0 bases and J 2 bases; nucleotides not matched to a gene: 4. The CDR3 is made up of 15 amino acids. Germline CDR1 and CDR2: MNHEY and SVGAGI. CDR3 DNA: TGTGCCAGCAGTTACTCTGCGGGAGCGCCCTACGAGCAGTACTTC. Translation gives CASSYSAGAPYEQYF.